This T cell receptor (beta chain) originates from a study of cytomegalovirus exposure and HLA in healthy donors. Study-level findings and limits: A later analysis showed that HLA-associated TCR beta chains had undergone more clonal expansion than equally common others.

PCR primers comprised 60 Vbeta and 13 Jbeta primers. The method was immunoSEQ multiplex PCR; TCRdb's version includes in-frame clones alone and lacks a portion of them. The sample has roughly 120,000 clones; around 79% are singletons. The V and J ends lost 4 bases and 3 bases respectively, with 7 bases between them. CDR3 length: 12 residues. Germline loops: CDR1 SGHNT, CDR2 YYREEE (reference sequence). This clone has only one observation. Its antigen is currently unknown. The rearrangement joins TRBV5-4 to TRBJ1-1, with D uncertain. The material sequenced was PBMCs. This sequence originates from a woman aged 30 to 39 in good health and CMV-seronegative. Here the CDR3 DNA reads TGTGCCAGCAGCGGGAGGGACACTGAAGCTTTCTTT. It specifies CASSGRDTEAFF.